This T cell receptor beta chain was sequenced in a study of T cell responses to AZD1222 COVID-19 vaccine. With regard to this clone: Antigen specificity is unknown.

Findings of the study overall: Donors in the cohort were predominantly white British and more often female, and clonal diversity was possibly underestimated. Only a handful of AZD1222 recipients were seropositive at baseline.

Using immunoSEQ multiplex PCR, the repertoire was profiled, and TCRdb retains in-frame clones only, with some absent. Altogether approximately 90,000 clones are present, roughly 90% being singletons, with the ten largest covering 5.5%. The CDR3 extends over 13 amino acids. Germline V gene data show CDR1 as SGHVS and CDR2 as FQNEAQ. Trimming stripped 4 bases from V and 8 bases from J, with 14 bases between. The clonotype comes from an adult who received the AZD1222 COVID-19 vaccine. The V gene is TRBV7-8, the J gene TRBJ1-2; weak D call: TRBD1 (5 bases). The sample was peripheral blood, taken 28 days after the second AZD1222 dose. The CDR3 DNA is TGTGCCAGCAGCTCGCAAGGGGCGGAAGGCTACACCTTC. Its protein product is CASSSQGAEGYTF.